A selection of T cell receptor beta chains follows, all from one sample in a study of CD8+ T cells in alopecia areata. Profiling relied on immunoSEQ multiplex PCR, and the TCRdb table lists in-frame clones only, not all of them. Of some 200,000 clones listed, around 56% are singletons. The sample consisted of CD4+ T cells sorted from blood, taken at week 4, from a patient treated with tofacitinib. These receptors all stem from a human donor with alopecia areata. CDR3s include the opening cysteine and the closing phenylalanine or tryptophan. The order of the fields is V gene, D gene, clone size, J gene, CDR3 protein, CDR3 DNA. The D gene is left open where the match is weak. Rows give clone size only sometimes, using once, few, many, or a class for an expanded clone.

V gene: TRBV29-1
D gene: .
clone size: .
J gene: TRBJ2-3
CDR3 protein: CSVEETGGPDTQYF
CDR3 DNA: TGCAGCGTTGAAGAAACGGGGGGCCCAGATACGCAGTATTTT

V gene: TRBV28
D gene: .
clone size: .
J gene: TRBJ1-5
CDR3 protein: CASSSYQPQHF
CDR3 DNA: TGTGCCAGCAGTTCTTATCAGCCCCAGCATTTT

V gene: TRBV7-9
D gene: .
clone size: .
J gene: TRBJ1-2
CDR3 protein: CASSPRAEAGGGYTF
CDR3 DNA: TGTGCCAGCAGCCCCCGGGCGGAGGCAGGCGGTGGCTACACCTTC

V gene: TRBV9
D gene: .
clone size: .
J gene: TRBJ2-2
CDR3 protein: CASSRGGELFF
CDR3 DNA: TGTGCCAGCTCGCGAGGCGGGGAGCTGTTTTTT

V gene: TRBV15
D gene: TRBD1
clone size: .
J gene: TRBJ2-5
CDR3 protein: CATRTGGGEETQYF
CDR3 DNA: TGTGCCACCAGGACAGGGGGCGGAGAAGAGACCCAGTACTTC

V gene: TRBV30
D gene: .
clone size: .
J gene: TRBJ1-2
CDR3 protein: CAWSVGGTRYTF
CDR3 DNA: TGTGCCTGGAGTGTTGGGGGGACCAGGTACACCTTC

V gene: TRBV27
D gene: .
clone size: .
J gene: TRBJ1-4
CDR3 protein: CASKGASEKLFF
CDR3 DNA: TGTGCCAGCAAGGGAGCCAGTGAAAAACTGTTTTTT

V gene: TRBV5-6
D gene: .
clone size: .
J gene: TRBJ1-1
CDR3 protein: CASSLESGMNTEAFF
CDR3 DNA: TGTGCCAGCAGCTTGGAGTCCGGAATGAACACTGAAGCTTTCTTT

V gene: TRBV6-6
D gene: TRBD1
clone size: few
J gene: TRBJ1-2
CDR3 protein: CASRGGGDYGYTF
CDR3 DNA: TGTGCCAGCCGAGGGGGCGGCGATTATGGCTACACCTTC

V gene: TRBV7-9
D gene: .
clone size: .
J gene: TRBJ1-3
CDR3 protein: CASSFGGLSGNTIYF
CDR3 DNA: TGTGCCAGCAGCTTTGGGGGGCTCTCTGGAAACACCATATATTTT

V gene: TRBV30
D gene: .
clone size: .
J gene: TRBJ1-1
CDR3 protein: CAWSVSGDTEAFF
CDR3 DNA: TGTGCCTGGAGTGTAAGCGGCGACACTGAAGCTTTCTTT

V gene: TRBV5-1
D gene: .
clone size: .
J gene: TRBJ1-2
CDR3 protein: CASSVQESFYGYTF
CDR3 DNA: TGCGCCAGCAGCGTGCAGGAATCCTTCTATGGCTACACCTTC

V gene: TRBV19
D gene: .
clone size: .
J gene: TRBJ1-2
CDR3 protein: CASSTEQRTDGYTF
CDR3 DNA: TGTGCCAGTAGCACAGAACAAAGGACGGATGGCTACACCTTC

V gene: TRBV4-2
D gene: .
clone size: .
J gene: TRBJ2-2
CDR3 protein: CASSQDQEGNTGELFF
CDR3 DNA: TGTGCCAGCAGCCAAGATCAGGAGGGTAACACCGGGGAGCTGTTTTTT

V gene: TRBV15
D gene: .
clone size: .
J gene: TRBJ2-4
CDR3 protein: CATSRDLWGGGIQYF
CDR3 DNA: TGTGCCACCAGCAGAGATCTATGGGGAGGAGGCATTCAGTACTTC

V gene: TRBV20-1
D gene: .
clone size: .
J gene: TRBJ2-3
CDR3 protein: CSGGAQDTQYF
CDR3 DNA: TGCAGTGGGGGGGCGCAGGATACGCAGTATTTT

V gene: TRBV29-1
D gene: TRBD1
clone size: .
J gene: TRBJ1-2
CDR3 protein: CSDRTGDGYTF
CDR3 DNA: TGCAGCGACCGGACAGGGGATGGCTACACCTTC

V gene: TRBV2
D gene: .
clone size: .
J gene: TRBJ1-2
CDR3 protein: CASSESRELGYGYTF
CDR3 DNA: TGTGCCAGCAGTGAATCTCGGGAGTTGGGCTATGGCTACACCTTC

V gene: TRBV28
D gene: .
clone size: .
J gene: TRBJ2-3
CDR3 protein: CASSLKPDTDTQYF
CDR3 DNA: TGTGCCAGCAGTTTAAAGCCCGACACAGATACGCAGTATTTT

V gene: TRBV5-1
D gene: TRBD2
clone size: few
J gene: TRBJ2-1
CDR3 protein: CASSLVVSGGHNEQFF
CDR3 DNA: TGCGCCAGCAGCTTGGTAGTTAGCGGGGGCCACAATGAGCAGTTCTTC